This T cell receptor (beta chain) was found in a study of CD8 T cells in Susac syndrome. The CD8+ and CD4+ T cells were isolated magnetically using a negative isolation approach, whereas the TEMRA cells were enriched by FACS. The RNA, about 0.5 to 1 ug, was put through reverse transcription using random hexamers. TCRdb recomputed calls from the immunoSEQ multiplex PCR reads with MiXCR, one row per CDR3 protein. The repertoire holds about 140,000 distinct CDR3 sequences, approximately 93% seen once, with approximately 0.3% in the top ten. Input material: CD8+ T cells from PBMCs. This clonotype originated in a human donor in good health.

CDR3 loop: CASSLGREGPDTQYF. In DNA, the CDR3 is TGTGCCAGCAGCTTGGGGCGGGAGGGCCCAGATACGCAGTATTTT. The chain couples TRBV13 to TRBJ2-3; 9 positions match TRBD2. V lost 3 bases to trimming and J lost 4 bases; unmatched junction nucleotides: 5. Germline CDR1 reads PRHDT; CDR2 reads FYEKMQ (reference sequence). This CDR3 contains 15 residues.